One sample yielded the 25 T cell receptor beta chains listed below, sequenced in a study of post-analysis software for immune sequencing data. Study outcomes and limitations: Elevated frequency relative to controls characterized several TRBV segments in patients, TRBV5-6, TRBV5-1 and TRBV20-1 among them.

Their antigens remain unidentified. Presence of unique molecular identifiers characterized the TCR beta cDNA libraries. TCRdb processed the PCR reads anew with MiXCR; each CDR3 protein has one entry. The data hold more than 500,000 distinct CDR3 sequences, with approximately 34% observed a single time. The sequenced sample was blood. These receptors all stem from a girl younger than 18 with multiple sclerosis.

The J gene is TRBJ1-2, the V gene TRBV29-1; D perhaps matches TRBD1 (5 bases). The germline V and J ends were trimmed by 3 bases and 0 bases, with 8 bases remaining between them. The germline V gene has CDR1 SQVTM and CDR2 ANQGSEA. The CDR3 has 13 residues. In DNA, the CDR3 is TGCAGCGTTGATATAGGGGCTAACTATGGCTACACCTTC. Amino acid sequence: CSVDIGANYGYTF.

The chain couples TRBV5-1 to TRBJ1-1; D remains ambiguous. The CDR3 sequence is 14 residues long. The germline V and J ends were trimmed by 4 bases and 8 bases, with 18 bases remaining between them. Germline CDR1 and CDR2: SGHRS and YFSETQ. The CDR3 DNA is TGCGCCAGCAGCCCCGGACCGACCCCTCCAGAAGCTTTCTTT. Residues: CASSPGPTPPEAFF.

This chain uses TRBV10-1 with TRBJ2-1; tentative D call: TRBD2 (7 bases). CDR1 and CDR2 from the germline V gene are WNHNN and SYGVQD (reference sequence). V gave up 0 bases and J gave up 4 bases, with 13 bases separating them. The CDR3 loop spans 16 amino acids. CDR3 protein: CASSESTGGRYNEQFF. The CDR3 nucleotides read TGCGCCAGCAGTGAGTCGACGGGGGGCCGGTACAATGAGCAGTTCTTC.

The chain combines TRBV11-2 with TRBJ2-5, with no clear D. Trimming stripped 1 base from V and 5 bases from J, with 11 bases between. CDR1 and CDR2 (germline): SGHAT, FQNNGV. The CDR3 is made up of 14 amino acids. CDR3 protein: CASSLVKGYETQYF. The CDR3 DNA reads TGTGCCAGCAGCTTAGTGAAAGGTTATGAGACCCAGTACTTC.

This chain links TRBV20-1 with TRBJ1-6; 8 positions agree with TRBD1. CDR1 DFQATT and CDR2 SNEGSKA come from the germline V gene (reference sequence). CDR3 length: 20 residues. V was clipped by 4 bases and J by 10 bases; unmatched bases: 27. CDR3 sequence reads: CSAILDGTAGGLFNGSPLHF. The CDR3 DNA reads TGCAGTGCTATTTTAGACGGGACGGCAGGGGGCTTATTCAATGGATCACCCCTCCACTTT.

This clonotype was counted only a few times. CDR3 sequence: CASSPRTGGINTGELFF. CDR3 nucleotides: TGCGCCAGCAGCCCCAGGACAGGGGGCATCAACACCGGGGAGCTGTTTTTT. The V and J genes are TRBV4-1 and TRBJ2-2; 11 bases agree with TRBD1. V trimming: 4 bases; J trimming: 2 bases; junction bases outside the gene matches: 6. CDR1 MGHRA and CDR2 YSYEKL come from the germline V gene. The CDR3 is 17 residues long.

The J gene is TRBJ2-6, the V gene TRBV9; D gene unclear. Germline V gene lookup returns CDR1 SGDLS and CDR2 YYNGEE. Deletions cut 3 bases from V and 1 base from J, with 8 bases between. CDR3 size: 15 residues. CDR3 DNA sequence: TGTGCCAGCAGCGCTCCATCTTCTGGGGCCAACGTCCTGACTTTC. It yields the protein CASSAPSSGANVLTF.

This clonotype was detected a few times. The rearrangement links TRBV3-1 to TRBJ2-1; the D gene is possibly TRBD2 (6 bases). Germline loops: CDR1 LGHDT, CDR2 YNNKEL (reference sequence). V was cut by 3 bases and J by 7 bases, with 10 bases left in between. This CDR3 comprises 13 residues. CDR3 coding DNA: TGTGCCAGCAGCCACGACCTAGCGAATGAGCAGTTCTTC. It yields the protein CASSHDLANEQFF.

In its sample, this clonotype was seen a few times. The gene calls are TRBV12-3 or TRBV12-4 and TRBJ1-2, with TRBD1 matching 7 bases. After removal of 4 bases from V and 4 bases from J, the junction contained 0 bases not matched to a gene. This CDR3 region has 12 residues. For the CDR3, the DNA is TGTGCCAGCAGTTCAGGGGGCTATGGCTACACCTTC. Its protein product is CASSSGGYGYTF.

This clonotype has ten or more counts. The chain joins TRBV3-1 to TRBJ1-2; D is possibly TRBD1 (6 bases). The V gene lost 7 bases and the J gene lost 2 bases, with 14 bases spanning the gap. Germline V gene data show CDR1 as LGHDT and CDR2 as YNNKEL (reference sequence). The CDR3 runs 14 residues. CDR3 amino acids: CASNLQGSNYGYTF. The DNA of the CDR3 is TGTGCCAGCAATCTACAGGGTTCAAACTATGGCTACACCTTC.

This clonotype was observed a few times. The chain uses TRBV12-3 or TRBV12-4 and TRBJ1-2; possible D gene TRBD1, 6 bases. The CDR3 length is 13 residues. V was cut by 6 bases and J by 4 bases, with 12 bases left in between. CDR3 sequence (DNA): TGTGCCAGCAGCACGCAGGGGAGCTATGGCTACACCTTC. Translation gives CASSTQGSYGYTF.

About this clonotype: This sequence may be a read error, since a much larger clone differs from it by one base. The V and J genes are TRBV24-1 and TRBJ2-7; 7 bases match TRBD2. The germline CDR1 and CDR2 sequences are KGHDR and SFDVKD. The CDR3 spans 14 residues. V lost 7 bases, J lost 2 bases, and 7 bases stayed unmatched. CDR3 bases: TGTGCCACCAGGGAAGCGGGACCCACCTACGAGCAGTACTTC. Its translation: CATREAGPTYEQYF.

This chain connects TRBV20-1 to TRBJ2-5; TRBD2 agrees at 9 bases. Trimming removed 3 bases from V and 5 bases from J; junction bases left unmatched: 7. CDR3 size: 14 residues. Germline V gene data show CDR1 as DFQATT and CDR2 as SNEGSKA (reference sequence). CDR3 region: CSARPRTSAETQYF. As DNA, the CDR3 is TGCAGTGCTAGGCCCCGGACTAGCGCCGAGACCCAGTACTTC.

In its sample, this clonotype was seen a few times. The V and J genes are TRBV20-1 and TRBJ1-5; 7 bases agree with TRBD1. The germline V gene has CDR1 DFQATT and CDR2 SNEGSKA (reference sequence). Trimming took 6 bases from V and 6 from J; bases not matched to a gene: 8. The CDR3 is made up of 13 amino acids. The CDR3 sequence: CSAGTAKSQPQHF. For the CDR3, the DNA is TGCAGTGCCGGGACAGCGAAAAGTCAGCCCCAGCATTTT.

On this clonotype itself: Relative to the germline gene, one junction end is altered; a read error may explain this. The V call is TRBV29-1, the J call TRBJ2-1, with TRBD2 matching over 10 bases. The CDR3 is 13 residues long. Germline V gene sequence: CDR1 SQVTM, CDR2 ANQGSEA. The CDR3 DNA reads TGTACCGGAGCGGGGGGGCATGTGGGTGAGCAGTTCTTC. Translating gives CTGAGGHVGEQFF.

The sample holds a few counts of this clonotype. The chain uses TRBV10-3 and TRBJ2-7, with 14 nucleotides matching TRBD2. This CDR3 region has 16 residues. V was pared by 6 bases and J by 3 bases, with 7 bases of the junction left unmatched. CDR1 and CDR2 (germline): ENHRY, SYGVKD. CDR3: CAISNYGTSGSYEQYF. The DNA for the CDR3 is TGTGCCATCAGCAACTACGGGACTAGCGGGAGCTACGAGCAGTACTTC.

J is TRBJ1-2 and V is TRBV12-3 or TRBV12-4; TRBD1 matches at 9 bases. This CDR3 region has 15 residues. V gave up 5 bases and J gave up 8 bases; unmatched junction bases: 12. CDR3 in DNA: TGTGCCAGCAGTGGCCGGGACAGGGTTAAAAGGGGCTACACCTTC. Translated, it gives CASSGRDRVKRGYTF.

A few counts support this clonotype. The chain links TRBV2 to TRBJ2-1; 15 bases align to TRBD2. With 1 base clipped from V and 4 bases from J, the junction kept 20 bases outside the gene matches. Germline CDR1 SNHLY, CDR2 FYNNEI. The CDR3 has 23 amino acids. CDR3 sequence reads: CASSEDWGLAGGRPPTSYNEQFF. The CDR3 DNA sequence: TGTGCCAGCAGTGAAGATTGGGGACTAGCGGGGGGTAGGCCCCCTACTTCATACAATGAGCAGTTCTTC.

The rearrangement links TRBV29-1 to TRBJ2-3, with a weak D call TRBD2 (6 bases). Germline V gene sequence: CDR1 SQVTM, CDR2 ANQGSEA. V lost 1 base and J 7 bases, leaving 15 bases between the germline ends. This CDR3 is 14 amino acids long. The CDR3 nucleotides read TGCAGCGTTGAAGGGGGGGACTCCATAAATACGCAGTATTTT. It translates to CSVEGGDSINTQYF.

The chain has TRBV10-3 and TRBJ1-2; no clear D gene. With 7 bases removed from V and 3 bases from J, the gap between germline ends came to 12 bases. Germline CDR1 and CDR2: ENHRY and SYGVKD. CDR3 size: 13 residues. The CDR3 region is CAITGAPDYGYTF. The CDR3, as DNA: TGTGCCATCACGGGAGCTCCTGACTATGGCTACACCTTC.

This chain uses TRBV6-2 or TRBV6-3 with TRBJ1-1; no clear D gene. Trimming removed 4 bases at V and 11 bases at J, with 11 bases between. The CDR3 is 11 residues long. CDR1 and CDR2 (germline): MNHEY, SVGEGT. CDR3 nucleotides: TGTGCCAGCAGTTGCGGTCACCAGGCTTTCTTT. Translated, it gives CASSCGHQAFF.

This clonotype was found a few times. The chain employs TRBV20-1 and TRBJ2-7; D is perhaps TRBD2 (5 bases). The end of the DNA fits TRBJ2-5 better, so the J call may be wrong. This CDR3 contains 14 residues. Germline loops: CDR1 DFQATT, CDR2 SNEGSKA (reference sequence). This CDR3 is CSARGLLDGETQYF. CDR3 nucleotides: TGCAGTGCTAGAGGTCTACTAGATGGAGAGACCCAGTACTTC.

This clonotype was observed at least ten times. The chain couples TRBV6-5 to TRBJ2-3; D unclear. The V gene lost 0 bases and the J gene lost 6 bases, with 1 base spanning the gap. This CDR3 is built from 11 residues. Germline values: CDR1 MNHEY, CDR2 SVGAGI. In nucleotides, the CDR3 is TGTGCCAGCAGTTACTCGGATACGCAGTATTTT. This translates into CASSYSDTQYF.

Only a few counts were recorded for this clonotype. CDR3 nucleotides: TGCGCCAGCAGCTTGGCCGCGACTCAAGAGACCCAGTACTTC. Amino acid sequence: CASSLAATQETQYF. This chain uses TRBV5-1 with TRBJ2-5, with D unresolved. The CDR3 is made up of 14 amino acids. Germline V gene data show CDR1 as SGHRS and CDR2 as YFSETQ. V was cut by 0 bases and J by 2 bases, with 8 bases left in between. Drawing the rest from reference TRBV5-1 and TRBJ2-5, the complete variable domain is KAGVTQTPRYLIKTRGQQVTLSCSPISGHRSVSWYQQTPGQGLQFLFEYFSETQRNKGNFPGRFSGRQFSNSRSEMNVSTLELGDSALYLCASSLAATQETQYFGPGTRLLVL.

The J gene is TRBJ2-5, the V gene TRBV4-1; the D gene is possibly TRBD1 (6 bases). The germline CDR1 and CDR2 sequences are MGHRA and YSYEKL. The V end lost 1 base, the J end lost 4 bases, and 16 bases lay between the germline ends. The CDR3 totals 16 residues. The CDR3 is CASSQVSGALGETQYF. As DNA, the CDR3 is TGCGCCAGCAGCCAAGTATCAGGGGCCTTGGGAGAGACCCAGTACTTC.